These 29 T cell receptor beta chains share one sample of origin, sequenced in a study of metastatic and nonmetastatic thyroid tumors. TCRdb re-analyzed the PCR reads using MiXCR. Among approximately 15,000 clones listed, roughly a quarter were seen once. There were no patients who had received any treatment before thyroid surgery. The specimen was tumor tissue. The receptors were gathered from a female donor with papillary thyroid cancer or a benign thyroid nodule (not recorded which). Some clones in this sample may be carry-over from other donors' samples.

This clone has only a few counts. This chain links TRBV11-3 with TRBJ2-7, with 7 bases lining up with TRBD1. J was trimmed by 2 bases and V by 5 bases; bases with no gene match: 6. This CDR3 region has 14 residues. The germline CDR1 and CDR2 sequences are SGHNT and YENEEA. The CDR3 region has the DNA TGTGCCAGCAGCCTTCGACAGGGACCCTACGAGCAGTACTTC. It encodes CASSLRQGPYEQYF.

In this sample, this clone turned up many times. V usage is TRBV4-1 and J usage is TRBJ1-1, with unresolved D. In germline, CDR1 is MGHRA, CDR2 YSYEKL. Trimming took 0 bases from V and 4 from J, leaving 21 bases between them. This CDR3 contains 18 residues. The CDR3 region is CASSQERPEAAGSTEAFF. DNA of the CDR3: TGCGCCAGCAGCCAAGAAAGGCCAGAGGCGGCGGGGAGCACTGAAGCTTTCTTT.

The V call is TRBV20-1, the J call TRBJ1-2; possible D gene TRBD1, 5 bases. The ends were cut back, 2 bases at V and 6 bases at J, with 19 bases in the middle. Per the germline V gene, CDR1 is DFQATT and CDR2 is SNEGSKA (reference sequence). CDR3 length equals 15 residues. The CDR3 bases are TGCAGTGCTAGATTGACCCCGGGGCACAGTGATGGCTACACCTTC. Its protein product is CSARLTPGHSDGYTF.

This sequence joins TRBV28 and TRBJ2-2; either TRBD1 or TRBD2 may supply D (6 bases each). V lost 8 bases to trimming and J lost 4 bases, with 20 bases between them. This CDR3 spans 16 amino acids. CDR1 is MDHEN, CDR2 SYDVKM, per germline. The CDR3 sequence: CASGPSGASVTGELFF. As DNA, the CDR3 is TGTGCCAGCGGTCCATCGGGGGCCTCGGTCACCGGGGAGCTGTTTTTT.

This clone was picked up many times. J is TRBJ2-7 and V is TRBV5-6; D is possibly TRBD2 (6 bases). The V gene lost 4 bases and the J gene lost 3 bases, with 14 bases spanning the gap. In germline, CDR1 is SGHDT, CDR2 YYEEEE. The CDR3 length is 14 residues. In DNA form, the CDR3 reads TGTGCCAGCAGCCCTACTAGCAGGTTCTACGAGCAGTACTTC. This encodes CASSPTSRFYEQYF.

A few counts support this clone. This chain links TRBV6-1 with TRBJ2-7; D is undetermined. V lost 6 bases and J lost 2, with 8 bases in between. The CDR3 has 12 residues. Germline CDR1 MNHNS, CDR2 SASEGT. Here the CDR3 DNA reads TGTGCCAGCAGCCATCCGGCCTACGAGCAGTACTTC. Its protein is CASSHPAYEQYF.

Sample share makes this clone medium-sized. V and J are TRBV10-3 and TRBJ2-2; D remains unclear. Trimming stripped 2 bases from V and 3 bases from J, with 19 bases between. The CDR3 length is 18 residues. CDR1 and CDR2 from the germline V gene are ENHRY and SYGVKD. CDR3 protein: CAISEQDQPRADTGELFF. CDR3 sequence (DNA): TGTGCCATCAGTGAGCAAGACCAACCCCGGGCCGACACCGGGGAGCTGTTTTTT.

J is TRBJ2-2 and V is TRBV28; no clear D. Germline lookup yields CDR1 MDHEN and CDR2 SYDVKM. The CDR3 consists of 15 residues. V gave up 6 bases and J gave up 4 bases, with 15 bases separating them. The CDR3 sequence: CASSTTWPGTGELFF. The CDR3 DNA sequence: TGTGCCAGCAGCACCACATGGCCGGGCACCGGGGAGCTGTTTTTT.

The V gene is TRBV7-2, the J gene TRBJ1-1; D is ambiguous. CDR1 is SGHTA, CDR2 FQGNSA, per germline. The V end was cut by 7 bases, the J end by 10 bases, with 4 bases between. The CDR3 runs 8 residues. CDR3 nucleotides: TGTGCCAGCACAAGAGCTTTCTTT. It translates to CASTRAFF. Looking up the rest from reference TRBV7-2 and TRBJ1-1 gives the full variable domain: GAGVSQSPSNKVTEKGKDVELRCDPISGHTALYWYRQSLGQGLEFLIYFQGNSAPDKSGLPSDRFSAERTGGSVSTLTIQRTQQEDSAVYLCASTRAFFGQGTRLTVV.

The chain combines TRBV11-2 with TRBJ2-2; D uncertain. The V end was cut by 5 bases, the J end by 6 bases, with 13 bases between. The germline CDR1 and CDR2 sequences are SGHAT and FQNNGV. This CDR3 spans 14 amino acids. CDR3 in amino acids: CASSISGLAGELFF. In nucleotides, the CDR3 is TGTGCCAGCAGCATTTCGGGCCTGGCCGGGGAGCTGTTTTTT.

This clone was detected many times. A much larger clone is a single base away; this may be a read error. The sample has other DNA sequences that encode this CDR3 too. The rearrangement links TRBV4-3 to TRBJ1-6; no clear D gene. The germline V gene encodes CDR1 LGHNA and CDR2 YSLEER. This CDR3 is built from 13 residues. The CDR3 sequence is CASSQEFPSPLHF. Here the CDR3 DNA reads TGCGCTAGCAGCCAAGAATTCCCGTCACCCCTCCACTTT.

This clone was detected ten times or more. The V call is TRBV29-1, the J call TRBJ1-1; D is undetermined. The CDR3 spans 12 residues. V dropped 8 bases and J dropped 1 base, with 11 bases sitting between them. The V gene's germline CDR1 is SQVTM and CDR2 ANQGSEA. CDR3 loop: CSPEMGNTEAFF. The CDR3 nucleotides are TGCAGCCCCGAGATGGGGAACACTGAAGCTTTCTTT. Full variable domain (rest looked up from reference TRBV29-1 and TRBJ1-1): SAVISQKPSRDICQRGTSLTIQCQVDSQVTMMFWYRQQPGQSLTLIATANQGSEATYESGFVIDKFPISRPNLTFSTLTVSNMSPEDSSIYLCSPEMGNTEAFFGQGTRLTVV.

This clone is deemed medium-sized. This chain links TRBV7-4 with TRBJ2-2, with 8 bases that match TRBD2. The ends lost 6 bases at V and 4 bases at J; junction bases unmatched: 22. CDR1 SGHVT and CDR2 SQSDAQ come from the germline V gene. CDR3 length: 20 residues. The CDR3 region is CASSPLREDYFPNATGELFF. The DNA for the CDR3 is TGTGCCAGCAGTCCCCTGCGGGAGGACTATTTCCCGAACGCCACCGGGGAGCTGTTTTTT. The variable domain in full, completed from reference TRBV7-4 and TRBJ2-2, reads GAGVSQSPRYKVAKRGRDVALRCDSISGHVTLYWYRQTLGQGSEVLTYSQSDAQRDKSGRPSGRFSAERPERSVSTLKIQRTEQGDSAVYLCASSPLREDYFPNATGELFFGEGSRLTVL.

This clone was counted between two and nine times. The germline gene is not matched at one end of the junction; a read error may be the cause. The V and J genes are TRBV5-5 and TRBJ1-6, with D possibly being TRBD1 (6 bases). Germline V lookup: CDR1 SGHKS, CDR2 YYEKEE (reference sequence). The CDR3 consists of 14 residues. The CDR3 nucleotides are TGTGCCCCCAGCGGGGGCTCCTATAATTCACCTCTCCACTTT. It encodes CAPSGGSYNSPLHF.

This clone was counted between two and nine times. V and J are TRBV6-2 or TRBV6-3 and TRBJ1-2; the D is unclear. The length of the CDR3 is 14 residues. Per germline, CDR1 MNHEY and CDR2 SVGEGT. V lost 5 bases and J lost 2, with 12 bases in between. The CDR3 loop reads CASSVDPMNYGYTF. The CDR3 coding sequence is TGTGCCAGCAGTGTTGACCCTATGAACTATGGCTACACCTTC.

Ten or more counts support this clone. The chain is built from TRBV5-4 and TRBJ1-5; 12 nucleotides agree with TRBD1. The trim removed 0 bases at V and 1 base at J, leaving 5 bases unmatched. This CDR3 comprises 18 residues. CDR1 and CDR2 (germline): SGHNT, YYREEE (reference sequence). CDR3 sequence (DNA): TGTGCCAGCAGCTTGGTGGGACAGGGGGCCGGGAGCAATCAGCCCCAGCATTTT. This codes for CASSLVGQGAGSNQPQHF.

This clone was counted many times. This rearrangement joins TRBV7-3 to TRBJ1-1; unclear D gene. The V and J ends lost 1 base and 5 bases respectively, with 8 bases between them. The CDR3 contains 13 residues. Germline lookup yields CDR1 SGHTA and CDR2 FQGTGA. CDR3 sequence: CASSLRRETEAFF. As DNA, the CDR3 is TGTGCCAGCAGCTTAAGGCGGGAAACTGAAGCTTTCTTT.

The V call is TRBV11-2, the J call TRBJ2-7, with TRBD2 matching over 11 bases. The CDR3 consists of 14 residues. The trim removed 5 bases at V and 3 bases at J, leaving 3 bases unmatched. Germline CDR1 reads SGHAT; CDR2 reads FQNNGV. CDR3 amino acids: CASSPGTSGYEQYF. CDR3 coding DNA: TGTGCCAGCAGCCCCGGGACTAGCGGCTACGAGCAGTACTTC. Based on the CDR3 plus reference TRBV11-2 and TRBJ2-7, the full variable domain is EAGVAQSPRYKIIEKRQSVAFWCNPISGHATLYWYQQILGQGPKLLIQFQNNGVVDDSQLPKDRFSAERLKGVDSTLKIQPAKLEDSAVYLCASSPGTSGYEQYFGPGTRLTVT.

The sample holds many counts of this clone. The J gene is TRBJ1-3, the V gene TRBV6-1; D gene ambiguous. Between the trimmed V and J ends, which lost 10 bases and 1 base, there was a span of 17 bases. The CDR3 totals 15 residues. In germline, CDR1 is MNHNS, CDR2 SASEGT. This chain's CDR3 is CANATVGSSGNTIYF. The CDR3 DNA sequence: TGTGCCAACGCCACCGTGGGGTCGTCTGGAAACACCATATATTTT.

This sequence joins TRBV6-1 and TRBJ2-1; TRBD2 agrees at 10 bases. The junction had 5 bases not matched to a gene; V was cut back by 3 bases and J by 12 bases. The germline CDR1 and CDR2 sequences are MNHNS and SASEGT. The CDR3 is made up of 13 amino acids. As DNA, the CDR3 is TGTGCCAGCAGTGAGAGCGGGAGGGCCGCGCAGTTCTTC. It codes for CASSESGRAAQFF.

By its share, this clone is medium-sized. The chain is built from TRBV5-4 and TRBJ2-5, with D unresolved. Germline CDR1 reads SGHNT; CDR2 reads YYREEE (reference sequence). Trimming left V 0 bases short and J 5 bases short, with 17 bases between. The length of the CDR3 is 16 residues. The CDR3 protein is CASSLDGNTFLETQYF. For the CDR3, the DNA is TGTGCCAGCAGCTTGGATGGAAATACATTCCTTGAGACCCAGTACTTC.

This clone was observed at least ten times. The chain employs TRBV20-1 and TRBJ2-7; a possible D gene is TRBD1 (5 bases). Trimming took off 6 bases at V and 2 bases at J, with 8 bases between the two ends. Germline V gene lookup returns CDR1 DFQATT and CDR2 SNEGSKA (reference sequence). CDR3 length: 11 residues. The CDR3 nucleotides read TGCAGTGCCAGACAGACCTACGAGCAGTACTTC. It yields the protein CSARQTYEQYF.

This clone was observed at least ten times. The chain employs TRBV19 and TRBJ1-1; D not resolved. V was cut by 3 bases and J by 1 base, with 6 bases left in between. CDR3 length: 13 residues. Germline V gene lookup returns CDR1 LNHDA and CDR2 SQIVND (reference sequence). The CDR3 reads CASSIAQNTEAFF. The CDR3 DNA reads as TGTGCCAGTAGTATCGCCCAGAACACTGAAGCTTTCTTT. Drawing the rest from reference TRBV19 and TRBJ1-1, the complete variable domain is DGGITQSPKYLFRKEGQNVTLSCEQNLNHDAMYWYRQDPGQGLRLIYYSQIVNDFQKGDIAEGYSVSREKKESFPLTVTSAQKNPTAFYLCASSIAQNTEAFFGQGTRLTVV.

This clone was counted ten times or more. The chain joins TRBV4-2 to TRBJ2-1; the match to TRBD2 covers 15 bases. The CDR3 extends over 16 amino acids. CDR1 is LGHNA and CDR2 is YNFKEQ in the germline V gene. Unmatched junction bases numbered 4, after V lost 6 bases and J lost 4 bases. CDR3 nucleotide sequence: TGTGCCAGCAGAGAGGGACTAGCGGGGGGATACAATGAGCAGTTCTTC. It codes for CASREGLAGGYNEQFF.

This clone was seen many times. The chain recombines TRBV19 with TRBJ1-2; TRBD1 is a possible D gene (5 bases). Germline CDR1 is LNHDA and CDR2 is SQIVND (reference sequence). V was pared by 3 bases and J by 4 bases, with 12 bases between. The CDR3 is made up of 14 amino acids. In nucleotides, the CDR3 is TGTGCCAGTAGTATTACCGGGGGAAGCTATGGCTACACCTTC. This encodes CASSITGGSYGYTF.

J is TRBJ1-2 and V is TRBV3-1; the D is unclear. The CDR3 totals 14 residues. Germline V CDR1 and CDR2: LGHDT, YNNKEL (reference sequence). V shed 1 base and J shed 4 bases, with 10 bases lying between them. In DNA form, the CDR3 reads TGTGCCAGCAGCCAAGTAGGTGACTTCTATGGCTACACCTTC. Translating gives CASSQVGDFYGYTF.

At least ten counts were recorded for this clone. V and J are TRBV28 and TRBJ2-3; the D gene is possibly TRBD2 (5 bases). The germline CDR1 and CDR2 sequences are MDHEN and SYDVKM. This CDR3 spans 15 amino acids. V was pared by 4 bases and J by 2 bases, with 13 bases between. The CDR3 protein is CASSSDFFSTDTQYF. Written as DNA, the CDR3 is TGTGCCAGCAGTTCGGACTTCTTTTCCACAGATACGCAGTATTTT.

The gene calls are TRBV20-1 and TRBJ2-7; D ambiguous. The length of the CDR3 is 11 residues. Trimming removed 0 bases from V and 4 bases from J, with 4 bases in between. CDR1 is DFQATT and CDR2 is SNEGSKA in the germline V gene (reference sequence). The CDR3 coding sequence is TGCAGTGCTAGAGATTGGTACGAGCAGTACTTC. Amino acids: CSARDWYEQYF.

The genes are TRBV28 and TRBJ1-2; no clear D gene. Germline V CDR1 and CDR2: MDHEN, SYDVKM. Trimming pared 4 bases from V and 4 bases from J, leaving 16 bases between. The CDR3 is 15 amino acids. DNA for the CDR3: TGTGCCAGCAGTTCGAACGGAGGTTATGGCTATGGCTACACCTTC. Its translation is CASSSNGGYGYGYTF.